This TCR beta chain emerged from a study of CD8 T cells in Susac syndrome. Whole-study results and caveats: The study conceded that relatively few individuals underwent its TCR sequencing and HLA analysis.

cDNA came from about 0.51 to 1 ug RNA primed by random hexamers. Amplification of the TCR beta CDR3 was carried out by immunoSEQ multiplex PCR, which spanned a total of 54 Vbeta and 13 Jbeta segments. TCRdb passed the immunoSEQ multiplex PCR reads through MiXCR, listing each CDR3 protein once. The data hold about 120,000 distinct CDR3 sequences, with about nine tenths observed a single time. Germline CDR1 SQVTM, CDR2 ANQGSEA. This CDR3 has 17 residues. The ends lost 0 bases at V and 1 base at J; junction bases unmatched: 10. The T cells that were sequenced for TCR beta were CD8+ and CD4+ cells from blood. Details on this clonotype: As yet, its antigen is unknown.

Sequencing was performed on CD4+ T cells from PBMCs. The gene calls are TRBV29-1 and TRBJ2-5; TRBD1 matches 8 bases. The clonotype originates from a human donor in good health. CDR3 DNA sequence: TGCAGCGTTGAAGACCCAAACCGCGGACAGGGCCAAGAGACCCAGTACTTC. Translated: CSVEDPNRGQGQETQYF. Full variable domain (remainder filled in from reference TRBV29-1 and TRBJ2-5): SAVISQKPSRDICQRGTSLTIQCQVDSQVTMMFWYRQQPGQSLTLIATANQGSEATYESGFVIDKFPISRPNLTFSTLTVSNMSPEDSSIYLCSVEDPNRGQGQETQYFGPGTRLLVL.